This T cell receptor beta chain was captured in a study of regulatory T cells in long-lasting Graves disease listed by TCRdb under 2021. Context from the whole study: Patients with newly diagnosed Graves' disease had been on antithyroid drugs for under 3 months. Persistent Graves' disease patients were compared with newly diagnosed Graves' disease patients by peripheral blood TCR sequencing and RNA sequencing. The study was conducted in China and was registered as a clinical trial. A total of about 33 samples underwent TCR sequencing, from about 13 patients with persistent Graves' disease and roughly 20 patients with newly diagnosed Graves' disease. Beyond this particular receptor, the publication reports: A larger number of public clonotypes was shared among persistent patients (around 2,700) than among newly diagnosed patients (over 850). As a limitation, the authors acknowledged that the small sample size may reduce accuracy. Sequencing and analysis were limited to the TCR beta chain. Lower TCR Shannon entropy and fewer highly expanded clones were observed in persistent Graves' disease patients than in newly diagnosed patients, which suggested clonal expansion. Because the primary lesion, thyroid tissue, could not be accessed, the study looked at peripheral blood alone.

The library was generated by multiplex PCR. Sequencing instrument: Illumina HiSeq 4000. To build TCR beta libraries, CDR3 regions were amplified by Arm-PCR using iRepertoire HTBI primers. PCR products were gel purified before sequencing. The published analysis was carried out like this. Gene usage analysis of CDR3 amino acid clonotypes used the 62 TRBV and 11 to 15 TRBJ segments found across samples. Filtered high-quality paired reads were merged into contigs using COPE and FqMerger. BLAST was used to align contigs to the IMGT TRBV, TRBD and TRBJ reference genes, and CDR3 was defined following IMGT. Highly expanded clones were defined as clonotypes with a frequency above 0.1%. Shannon entropy served as the measure of repertoire diversity, while the Gini coefficient captured V-J evenness. Public clonotypes were defined as clonotypes shared by more than one individual. TCRdb reran the public reads through fastp at Q25 and MiXCR, keeping productive beta chains. Records with the same CDR3 protein are collapsed into one entry carrying the most frequent genes and DNA. It is TCRdb's table, rather than the study itself, that gives the V and J calls and clone size. This sample gives over 450,000 distinct CDR3 sequences in total; around 12% of them show up just once. Around 10% of the sample goes to the ten largest clones.

The table lists this clonotype with a few counts. Its antigen has not been determined. Per-nucleotide qualities are absent, and no much larger clonotype sits a single base away. The meaning of the sample's time point label: newly diagnosed GD, antithyroid drugs for less than 3 months. For both TCR sequencing and RNA sequencing, RNA was extracted from PBMCs in TRIzol. Graves' disease was diagnosed according to American Thyroid Association guidelines. Patients were recruited from an endocrinology department in Xi'an, China. Each patient gave about 8.1 milliliters of peripheral blood, collected in an EDTA anticoagulant tube. Ficoll Paque Plus density gradient separation was used to isolate PBMCs, and no further T cell sorting was performed. An Agilent 2100 Bioanalyzer and agarose gel were used to check RNA quality, while a NanoDrop 2000 measured RNA concentration. The sample also formed part of further work on T cells in Graves' hyperthyroidism and ophthalmopathy. As that second study puts it: Stable Graves' hyperthyroidism was defined as the absence of progression to ophthalmopathy over 18 months of follow-up. The hyperthyroidism patients were between 18 and 65 years old and newly diagnosed, with a disease duration of less than 2 months. Patients with uncontrolled infections, other autoimmune diseases, pregnancy or lactation were excluded. Diagnoses were established on the basis of clinical symptoms, serum thyroxine and TRAb, thyroid ultrasound, and orbital computed tomography. The TCR CDR3 was subjected to a first round of RT-PCR using the HTBI primer set and the Qiagen OneStep RT-PCR kit. Blood samples also contained most of the expanded thyroid clonotypes (frequency above 0.001), which suggests that blood repertoires may reflect thyroid immune responses. Ophthalmopathy was separated from stable hyperthyroidism by a 13 V-J signature model, with about 88% sensitivity and roughly 81% specificity obtained in cross-validation and 80%/75% obtained in testing. In validation, the model predicted progression to ophthalmopathy with around 71% sensitivity and less than 80% specificity, a median of around 6.6 months before onset. To identify TCR V-J signatures that set the groups apart, the researchers used a discovery cohort of 95 to 100 patients, made up of 40 to 45 with Graves' ophthalmopathy and 55 to 65 with stable Graves' hyperthyroidism. Whether ophthalmopathy could be predicted prospectively was tested in an independent validation cohort made up of roughly 20 hyperthyroidism patients plus 17 patients who later progressed to ophthalmopathy. The 85 to 100 discovery patients were divided at random into training and test sets in a 7:3 ratio. In addition, the study compared T-cell repertoires in thyroid tissue and in blood from five or six Graves' hyperthyroidism patients. After sampling, hyperthyroidism patients received methimazole starting at 30 mg daily, and ophthalmopathy patients received high-dose intravenous methylprednisolone. The libraries were constructed in a second round of multiplex PCR and then size-selected and purified. The libraries were sequenced on an Illumina HiSeq2000 using paired-end 100 bp reads. SOAPnuke was used to process the raw data, removing reads that contained adapters or uncalled bases, had a mean Phred below 15, or lacked an exact match to the constant primer or identifier. High-quality paired reads were merged using COPE v1.2.5, and each unique nucleotide sequence was defined as a clonotype. MiTCR v1.1 was used to align the clonotypes against IMGT TRBV, TRBD and TRBJ reference segments. The analysis was restricted to V-J combinations with a frequency above 0.0001, which together covered just over 99% of the repertoires. A TCS score was defined as the ratio between F50 (clonal expansion) and ExV (chaos), using BLOSUM62-based TCRdist between CDR3 peptides within each V-J. Welch's t-statistics and random forest reduced some 510 V-J features to around 14, which were used in a naive Bayes classifier (R e1071). Sample size was not statistically predetermined, and investigators were not blinded to group allocation. The paper describes TCR Vbeta CDR3 sequencing of 135 peripheral blood samples, made up of 43 ophthalmopathy patients, around 78 hyperthyroidism patients and 17 progressor patients.

Sequences were derived from peripheral blood mononuclear cells (PBMCs), sampled at new diagnosis, from a patient treated with antithyroid drugs. The sequence came from a woman aged 25-40 years with Graves disease. Donor details come from another sample of the same person, matched by shared clones.

The sequence in DNA is TGTGCCAGCAGCGCCCAGGACTTATTCAACGAGCAGTACTTC. Translated, this gives CASSAQDLFNEQYF. The sequence joins TRBV7-2 to TRBJ2-7; tentative D gene TRBD2, with 5 bases matching. Its CDR3 holds 14 amino acids, cysteine through phenylalanine. The CDR3 DNA has 42 bases and is translated from base 1. CDR1 and CDR2 are read off the germline V gene as SGHTA and FQGNSA. V is reduced by 5 bases and J by 5 bases, leaving a spacing of 16 bases between them. The variable domain in full, with residues beyond the CDR3 obtained from the reference TRBV7-2 and TRBJ2-7 genes, is GAGVSQSPSNKVTEKGKDVELRCDPISGHTALYWYRQSLGQGLEFLIYFQGNSAPDKSGLPSDRFSAERTGGSVSTLTIQRTQQEDSAVYLCASSAQDLFNEQYFGPGTRLTVT.